Included here is one T cell receptor beta chain sequence, with context. Its matching antigen is unknown. Sequencing of TCR beta drew on CD8+ and CD4+ T cells from blood. Random hexamers were used to reverse transcribe the RNA input (0.5 to 1 ug). MiXCR was run by TCRdb on the immunoSEQ multiplex PCR reads, yielding one entry per CDR3 protein. This sample yields 65,000 to 75,000 distinct CDR3 sequences, of which over 90% are seen a single time; about 0.26% belongs to the top ten. CDR3 length: 12 residues. Per germline, CDR1 SEHNR and CDR2 FQNEAQ (reference sequence). The V end was cut by 5 bases, the J end by 7 bases, with 6 bases between. This sample is part of a study of CD8 T cells in Susac syndrome. Whole-study findings and limits: It was acknowledged by the study that relatively few individuals were included in its TCR sequencing and HLA analysis.

The sequenced sample consisted of CD8+ T cells from PBMCs. The receptor comes from a human donor in good health. The chain carries TRBV7-9 and TRBJ1-6; no clear D. The CDR3 region has the DNA TGTGCCAGCAGCCAAAACAATTCACCCCTCCACTTT. Translation gives CASSQNNSPLHF.